A single sample gave rise to the 2 T cell receptor beta chains below, sequenced in a study of tumor-infiltrating lymphocytes in primary liver carcinoma. Taking about 18-32 mg of unsorted bulk tissue, the authors co-extracted RNA and DNA. TCR beta cDNA came from approximately 0.55 ug total RNA, primed with a constant-region primer. For TCR beta, libraries were produced by three nested multiplex PCR rounds using slightly modified ARM-PCR. Forward primers for TRBV1-TRBV30 and a C-beta reverse primer served the first two PCR rounds, at about 11 cycles each. TCRdb redid the calling of the multiplex PCR reads with MiXCR, one entry per CDR3 protein. The profile shows 100,000 to 150,000 distinct CDR3 sequences, roughly three fifths of them singletons. Specimen: liver tumor tissue from sampling region 3. As to subset: tumor region T3, left-lateral pole. The origin of the receptors is a woman in her sixties or seventies with primary liver carcinoma and hepatitis B virus infection.

Concerning this clonotype: A much larger clone differs from this one at a single base, so this may be a read error. Since the CDR3 does not end with the conserved phenylalanine or tryptophan, this likely comes from a read error. The chain couples TRBV7-9 to TRBJ1-1, with 10 nucleotides matching TRBD1. V gave up 8 bases and J gave up 3 bases; unmatched junction bases: 3. This CDR3 contains 13 residues. The germline CDR1 and CDR2 sequences are SEHNR and FQNEAQ (reference sequence). The CDR3 bases are TGTGCCAGCGCGGACAGGGGGGACACTGAAGCTTTCTTA. This gives the protein CASADRGDTEAFL.

In this sample, this clonotype turned up many times. The chain combines TRBV11-1 with TRBJ1-1; no clear D. Trimming took 0 bases from V and 3 from J, leaving 17 bases between them. From germline, CDR1 is SGHAT and CDR2 FQDESV (reference sequence). The CDR3 sequence is 17 residues long. This CDR3 reads CASSLASDAPGDTEAFF. CDR3 DNA: TGTGCCAGCAGCTTAGCGTCGGACGCCCCCGGGGACACTGAAGCTTTCTTT.